The 15 T cell receptor beta chains below all came from one sample that was sequenced in a study of T cell responses to AZD1222 COVID-19 vaccine. The protocol was immunoSEQ multiplex PCR, while the TCRdb copy is restricted to in-frame clones and leaves out a portion. The data show tens of thousands of clones, under 85% seen once. This specimen consisted of peripheral blood, obtained on day 0 of AZD1222 vaccination. These receptors were obtained from an adult in good health.

This rearrangement joins TRBV10-3 to TRBJ2-5, with D perhaps TRBD2 (7 bases). CDR1 is ENHRY and CDR2 is SYGVKD in the germline V gene. The CDR3 totals 15 residues. Trimming left V 3 bases short and J 4 bases short, with 15 bases between. As DNA, the CDR3 is TGTGCCATCAGTGATTTAGGGGGGGGTGGAGAGACCCAGTACTTC. This encodes CAISDLGGGGETQYF.

The chain combines TRBV5-1 with TRBJ2-5, with D perhaps matching TRBD1 (6 bases). Trimming removed 0 bases at V and 5 bases at J, with 11 bases between. This CDR3 spans 14 amino acids. Germline CDR1 reads SGHRS; CDR2 reads YFSETQ. The CDR3 loop reads CASSLGGQWETQYF. For the CDR3, the DNA is TGCGCCAGCAGCTTGGGGGGGCAGTGGGAGACCCAGTACTTC. Combining the CDR3 with reference TRBV5-1 and TRBJ2-5 gives the whole variable domain KAGVTQTPRYLIKTRGQQVTLSCSPISGHRSVSWYQQTPGQGLQFLFEYFSETQRNKGNFPGRFSGRQFSNSRSEMNVSTLELGDSALYLCASSLGGQWETQYFGPGTRLLVL.

The V call is TRBV10-1, the J call TRBJ2-1; 7 nucleotides align to TRBD1. The CDR3 has 14 residues. Germline CDR1 is WNHNN and CDR2 is SYGVQD (reference sequence). With V trimmed by 6 bases and J by 4 bases, 6 bases remained unmatched. DNA for the CDR3: TGCGCCAGCAGCTTGGGACAGCCTTACAATGAGCAGTTCTTC. Translating it yields CASSLGQPYNEQFF.

Only one count was recorded for this clone. This rearrangement joins TRBV12-3 or TRBV12-4 to TRBJ2-5, with D uncertain. This CDR3 has 12 residues. The ends were cut back, 5 bases at V and 0 bases at J, with 4 bases in the middle. CDR3 DNA sequence: TGTGCCAGCAGTGAGAACCAAGAGACCCAGTACTTC. Translating gives CASSENQETQYF.

As DNA, the CDR3 is TGTGCCAGCTCACCTCTGGGACCCTACAATGAGCAGTTCTTC. Translation: CASSPLGPYNEQFF. This sequence joins TRBV18 and TRBJ2-1, with D perhaps assigned TRBD1 or TRBD2 (5 bases each). CDR1 is KGHSH, CDR2 LQKENI, per germline. The germline V and J ends were trimmed by 3 bases and 2 bases, with 8 bases remaining between them. The CDR3 sequence is 14 residues long.

The chain combines TRBV5-4 with TRBJ1-4; 10 bases line up with TRBD1. Germline values: CDR1 SGHNT, CDR2 YYREEE (reference sequence). V dropped 3 bases and J dropped 5; count of bases not matched to a gene: 4. This CDR3 comprises 15 residues. The CDR3 nucleotides read TGTGCCAGCAGCTCCGGACAGGGGGGGAATGAAAAACTGTTTTTT. Translation: CASSSGQGGNEKLFF.

The chain recombines TRBV5-4 with TRBJ2-5; TRBD1 aligns across 7 bases. The V gene's germline CDR1 is SGHNT and CDR2 YYREEE (reference sequence). V lost 0 bases to trimming and J lost 5 bases; unmatched junction nucleotides: 4. This CDR3 is 14 amino acids long. This chain's CDR3 is CASSLEGGAETQYF. As DNA, the CDR3 is TGTGCCAGCAGCTTGGAAGGGGGCGCGGAGACCCAGTACTTC.

The chain combines TRBV6-1 with TRBJ1-2; the D is unclear. Trimming took 2 bases from V and 4 from J, leaving 8 bases between them. In germline, CDR1 is MNHNS, CDR2 SASEGT. The CDR3 is 13 amino acids. This CDR3 reads CASSERQIYGYTF. The CDR3 DNA is TGTGCCAGCAGTGAAAGGCAGATCTATGGCTACACCTTC.

The CDR3 coding sequence is TGTGCCAGCAGCCGTGGGACTAGCGGGGGAGCTACGCAGTATTTT. Encoded protein: CASSRGTSGGATQYF. The J gene is TRBJ2-3, the V gene TRBV7-2, with 14 nucleotides matching TRBD2. After removal of 5 bases from V and 8 bases from J, the junction contained 6 bases not matched to a gene. This CDR3 has 15 amino acids. Per germline, CDR1 SGHTA and CDR2 FQGNSA. The entire variable domain, with the rest obtained from reference TRBV7-2 and TRBJ2-3, is as follows: GAGVSQSPSNKVTEKGKDVELRCDPISGHTALYWYRQSLGQGLEFLIYFQGNSAPDKSGLPSDRFSAERTGGSVSTLTIQRTQQEDSAVYLCASSRGTSGGATQYFGPGTRLTVL.

CDR3 sequence (DNA): TGTGCCACCAGCTCCACCCTAGCGGGGGCCGGAGATACGCAGTATTTT. Its protein is CATSSTLAGAGDTQYF. The chain links TRBV15 to TRBJ2-3, with 10 bases lining up with TRBD2. Unmatched junction bases numbered 10, after V lost 5 bases and J lost 5 bases. The germline CDR1 and CDR2 sequences are LNHNV and YYDKDF (reference sequence). The CDR3 sequence is 16 residues long.

The chain combines TRBV21-1 with TRBJ2-1; the table names TRBD2, a call not compared with the DNA. TRBV21-1 has pseudogene status. The CDR3 has 15 amino acids. The CDR3 sequence is CASSMGTSRDNEQFF. The CDR3 coding sequence is TGTGCCAGCAGCATGGGGACTAGTAGGGACAATGAGCAGTTCTTC.

CDR3 nucleotides: TGTGCCAGCAGCTTAACCGGGACTAGCGGGGGTCCTTATTACAATGAGCAGTTCTTC. As protein: CASSLTGTSGGPYYNEQFF. V gene TRBV7-2 combines with J gene TRBJ2-1; 14 bases match TRBD2. The CDR3 sequence is 19 residues long. Trimming at V came to 2 bases and at J to 4 bases, leaving 10 bases not matched to a gene. Per the germline V gene, CDR1 is SGHTA and CDR2 is FQGNSA.

This clone was detected once. The rearrangement joins TRBV25-1 to TRBJ2-1; TRBD1 matches 7 bases. CDR3 length: 13 residues. Germline CDR1 is MGHDK and CDR2 is SYGVNS. The J segment lost 11 bases and the V segment lost 3 bases, leaving 7 bases of the junction unmatched. For the CDR3, the DNA is TGTGCCAGCAGTGACCTCGGACAGGCGAAGCAGTTCTTC. As protein: CASSDLGQAKQFF.

This clone was observed a single time. This rearrangement joins TRBV4-1 to TRBJ2-3; D is uncertain. From germline, CDR1 is MGHRA and CDR2 YSYEKL. The V gene lost 4 bases and the J gene lost 6 bases, with 11 bases spanning the gap. The CDR3 is made up of 13 amino acids. The chain's CDR3 is CASSPGPGDTQYF. The CDR3 DNA follows: TGCGCCAGCAGCCCCGGACCGGGTGATACGCAGTATTTT.

The chain combines TRBV12-3 or TRBV12-4 with TRBJ2-5; D not resolved. This CDR3 is built from 13 residues. The V end was cut by 3 bases, the J end by 2 bases, with 7 bases between. CDR3 in amino acids: CASSFGSQETQYF. The CDR3 DNA follows: TGTGCCAGCAGTTTTGGCAGTCAAGAGACCCAGTACTTC.